This T cell receptor (beta chain) originates from a study of fetal regulatory T cell absence and autoimmunity. Whole-study context: The IPEX patients lacked clinical diabetes but had exocrine pancreas autoimmunity. The study, taken as a whole, reports: The oligoclonal enrichment was interpreted as supporting antigen-driven pancreatic autoimmunity before birth in IPEX syndrome. Pancreas TCRs were oligoclonally enriched versus cord blood, some clones over 85-fold.

The method was immunoSEQ multiplex PCR; TCRdb's version includes in-frame clones alone and lacks a portion of them. The table includes about 46,000 clones, about four fifths detected once. Germline CDR1 and CDR2: SGHNT and YENEEA. V shed 3 bases and J shed 7 bases, with 10 bases lying between them. The CDR3 covers 12 residues. Concerning this clone: Its target is not known.

Sequenced sample: cord blood. This TCR was sampled from a newborn boy with IPEX syndrome. This chain joins TRBV11-3 and TRBJ2-7, with a tentative D call TRBD1 (5 bases). The CDR3 spells CASSFWGREQYF. CDR3 DNA: TGTGCCAGCAGCTTCTGGGGCCGGGAGCAGTACTTC.